This T cell receptor (beta chain) was observed in a study of CD8 T cells in ankylosing spondylitis. Whole-study findings and limits: Seven to nine highly homologous variants formed a TCR beta motif that appeared characteristic of ankylosing spondylitis blood.

The length of the CDR3 is 17 residues. The germline V gene encodes CDR1 DFQATT and CDR2 SNEGSKA (reference sequence). TCRdb reprocessed the 5' RACE reads with MiXCR, giving one entry per CDR3 protein. The sample includes 150,000 to 200,000 distinct CDR3 sequences, approximately 20% of them seen just once. Note on this clonotype: Its antigen is still unknown. The junction differs from germline at one of its ends, possibly a read error.

The receptor comes from a male donor with ankylosing spondylitis or in good health (not recorded which). The rearrangement links TRBV20-1 to TRBJ2-3; 12 bases agree with TRBD2. Sequencing input: blood, either unsorted or a sorted T cell fraction (not recorded which). CDR3 in DNA: TGCTGTGCTAACACAGCCCGACTAGCGGGAGTTCCAGATACGCAGTATTTT. Protein: CCANTARLAGVPDTQYF.